This paragraph covers one T cell receptor (beta chain) sequence. A read error may account for a junction end that differs from germline. This table comes from immunoSEQ multiplex PCR, and its TCRdb copy is limited to in-frame clones, with some not included. The sample lists some 50,000 clones, 80% to 85% occurring once. The CDR3 loop spans 16 amino acids. The germline V gene encodes CDR1 SSHAT and CDR2 FNYEAQ (reference sequence). These data belong to a study of blood T cell repertoires in COVID-19. On the study more broadly: Sources were T cells, B-cell-depleted T cells, or PBMCs; the material itself was cDNA or gDNA.

Sequencing was done on a sample of peripheral blood. The origin of this receptor is a man aged 45-65 years with acute or convalescent COVID-19. J is TRBJ2-2 and V is TRBV7-7, with 9 bases aligning to TRBD2. The DNA of the CDR3 is TGTGCTAGCAGCTTGGATAGCGGGAGTTTTGCCGGGGAGCTGTTTTTT. Its protein is CASSLDSGSFAGELFF.